This T cell receptor beta chain emerged from a study of cytomegalovirus exposure and HLA in healthy donors. Notes on the study in general: Accurate prediction of HLA-A and HLA-B alleles (for most subjects) was reportedly achieved from TCR beta sequences. Specificity of a few CMV-associated chains for CMV antigens was verified in vitro.

Points on this clone: The antigen remains undetermined.

PCR used 60 Vbeta primers and 13 Jbeta primers. Sequenced by immunoSEQ multiplex PCR; TCRdb stores in-frame clones only, minus some. The sample includes roughly 60,000 clones. Trimming took 2 bases from V and 6 from J; bases not matched to a gene: 6. The CDR3 runs to 15 residues. From germline, CDR1 is MGHDK and CDR2 SYGVNS. Sequencing was performed on PBMCs. The origin of this receptor is a woman aged 18 to 35 in good health and CMV-seronegative. The chain is built from TRBV25-1 and TRBJ1-1; TRBD1 aligns across 10 bases. This CDR3 is CASSEAGTGEAEAFF. As DNA, the CDR3 is TGTGCCAGCAGTGAAGCTGGGACAGGGGAAGCTGAAGCTTTCTTT.